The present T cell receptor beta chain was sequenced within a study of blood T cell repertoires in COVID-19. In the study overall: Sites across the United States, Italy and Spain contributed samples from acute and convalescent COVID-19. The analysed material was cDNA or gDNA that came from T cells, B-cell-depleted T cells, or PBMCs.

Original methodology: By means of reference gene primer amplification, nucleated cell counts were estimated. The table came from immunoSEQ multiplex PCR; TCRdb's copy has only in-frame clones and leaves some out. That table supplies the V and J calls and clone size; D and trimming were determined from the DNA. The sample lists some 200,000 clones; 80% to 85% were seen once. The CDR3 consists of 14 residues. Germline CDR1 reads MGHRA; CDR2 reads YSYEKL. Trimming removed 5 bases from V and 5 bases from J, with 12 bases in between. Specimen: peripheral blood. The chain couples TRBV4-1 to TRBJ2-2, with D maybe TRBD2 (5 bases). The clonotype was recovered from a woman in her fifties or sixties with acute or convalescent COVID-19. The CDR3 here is CASSSPGITGELFF. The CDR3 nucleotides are TGCGCCAGCAGCAGTCCCGGGATTACCGGGGAGCTGTTTTTT.